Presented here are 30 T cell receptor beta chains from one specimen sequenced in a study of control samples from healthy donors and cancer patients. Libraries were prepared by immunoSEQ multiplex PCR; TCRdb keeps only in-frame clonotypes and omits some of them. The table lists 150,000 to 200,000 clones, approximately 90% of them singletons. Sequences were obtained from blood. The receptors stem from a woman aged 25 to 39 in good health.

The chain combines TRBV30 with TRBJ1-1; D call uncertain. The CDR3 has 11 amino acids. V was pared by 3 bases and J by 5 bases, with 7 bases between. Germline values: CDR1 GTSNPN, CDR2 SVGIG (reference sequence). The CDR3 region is CAWRALTEAFF. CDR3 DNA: TGTGCCTGGAGGGCCCTGACTGAAGCTTTCTTT. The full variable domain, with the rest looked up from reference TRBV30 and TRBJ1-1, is SQTIHQWPATLVQPVGSPLSLECTVEGTSNPNLYWYRQAAGRGLQLLFYSVGIGQISSEVPQNLSASRPQDRQFILSSKKLLLSDSGFYLCAWRALTEAFFGQGTRLTVV.

In DNA, the CDR3 is TGTGCCAGCAGTTCGGACGCCATGAGGGCCTACTACAATGAGCAGTTCTTC. Translation: CASSSDAMRAYYNEQFF. The rearrangement uses TRBV28 and TRBJ2-1; D may be TRBD2 (5 bases). The V end was cut by 4 bases, the J end by 3 bases, with 19 bases between. Germline CDR1 reads MDHEN; CDR2 reads SYDVKM. The CDR3 contains 17 residues.

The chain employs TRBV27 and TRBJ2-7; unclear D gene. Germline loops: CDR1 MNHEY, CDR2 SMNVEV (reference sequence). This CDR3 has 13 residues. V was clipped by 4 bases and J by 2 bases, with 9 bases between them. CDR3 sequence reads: CASSSSAAYEQYF. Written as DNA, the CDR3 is TGTGCCAGCAGTTCATCGGCAGCCTACGAGCAGTACTTC.

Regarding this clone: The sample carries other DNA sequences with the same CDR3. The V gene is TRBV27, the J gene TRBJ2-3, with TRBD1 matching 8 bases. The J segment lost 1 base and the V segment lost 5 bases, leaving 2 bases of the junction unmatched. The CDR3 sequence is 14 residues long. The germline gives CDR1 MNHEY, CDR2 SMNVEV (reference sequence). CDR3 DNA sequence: TGTGCCAGCAGTCTGGGACAGGGCACAGATACGCAGTATTTT. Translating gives CASSLGQGTDTQYF.

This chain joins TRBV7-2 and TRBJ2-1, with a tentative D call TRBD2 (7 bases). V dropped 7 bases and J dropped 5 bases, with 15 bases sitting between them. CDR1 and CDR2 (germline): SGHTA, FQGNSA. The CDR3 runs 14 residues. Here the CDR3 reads CASNQGRGNNEQFF. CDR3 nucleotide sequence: TGTGCCAGCAACCAGGGGAGGGGGAACAATGAGCAGTTCTTC.

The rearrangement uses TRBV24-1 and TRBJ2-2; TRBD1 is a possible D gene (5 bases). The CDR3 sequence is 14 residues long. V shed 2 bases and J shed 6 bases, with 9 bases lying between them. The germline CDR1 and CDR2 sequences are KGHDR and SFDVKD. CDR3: CATSDSQGAGELFF. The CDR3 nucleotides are TGTGCCACCAGTGATTCCCAGGGTGCCGGGGAGCTGTTTTTT.

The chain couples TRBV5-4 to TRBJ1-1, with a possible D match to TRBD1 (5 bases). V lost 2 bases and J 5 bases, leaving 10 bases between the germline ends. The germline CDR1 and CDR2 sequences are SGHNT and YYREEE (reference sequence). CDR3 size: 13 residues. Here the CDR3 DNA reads TGTGCCAGCAGCTTTCAGGGCGGGACTGAAGCTTTCTTT. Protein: CASSFQGGTEAFF.

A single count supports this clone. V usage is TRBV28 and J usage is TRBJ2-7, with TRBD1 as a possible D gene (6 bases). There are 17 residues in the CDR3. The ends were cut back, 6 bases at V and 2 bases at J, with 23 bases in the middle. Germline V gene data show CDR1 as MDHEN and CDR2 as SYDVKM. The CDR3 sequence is CASRTSEQGERTYEQYF. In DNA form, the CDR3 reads TGTGCCAGCAGGACGAGTGAACAGGGTGAAAGAACCTACGAGCAGTACTTC. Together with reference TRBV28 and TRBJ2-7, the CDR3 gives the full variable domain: DVKVTQSSRYLVKRTGEKVFLECVQDMDHENMFWYRQDPGLGLRLIYFSYDVKMKEKGDIPEGYSVSREKKERFSLILESASTNQTSMYLCASRTSEQGERTYEQYFGPGTRLTVT.

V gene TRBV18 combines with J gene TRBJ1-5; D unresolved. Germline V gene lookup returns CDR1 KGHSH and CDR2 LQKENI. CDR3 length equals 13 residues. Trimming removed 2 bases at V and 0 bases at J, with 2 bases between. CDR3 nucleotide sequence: TGTGCCAGCTCACCAGATAGCAATCAGCCCCAGCATTTT. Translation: CASSPDSNQPQHF.

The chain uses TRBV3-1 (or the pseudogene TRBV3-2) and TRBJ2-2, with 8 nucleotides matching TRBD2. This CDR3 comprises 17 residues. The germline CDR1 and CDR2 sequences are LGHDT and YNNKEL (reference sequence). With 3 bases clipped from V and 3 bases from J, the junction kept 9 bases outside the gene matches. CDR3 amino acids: CASSHNGRALDTGELFF. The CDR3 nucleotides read TGTGCCAGCAGCCACAACGGGAGGGCCCTCGACACCGGGGAGCTGTTTTTT.

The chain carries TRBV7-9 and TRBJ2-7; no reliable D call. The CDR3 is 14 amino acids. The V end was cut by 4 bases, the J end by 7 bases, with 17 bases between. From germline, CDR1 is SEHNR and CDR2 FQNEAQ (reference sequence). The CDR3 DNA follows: TGTGCCAGCAGCTACCCCGCATCCGGGCATGAGCAGTACTTC. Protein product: CASSYPASGHEQYF.

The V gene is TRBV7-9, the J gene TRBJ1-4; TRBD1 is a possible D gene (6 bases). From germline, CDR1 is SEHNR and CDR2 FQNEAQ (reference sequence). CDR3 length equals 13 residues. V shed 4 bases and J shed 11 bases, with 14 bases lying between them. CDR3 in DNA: TGTGCCAGCAGCTCATCCAGGGGATTGAAACTGTTTTTT. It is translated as CASSSSRGLKLFF. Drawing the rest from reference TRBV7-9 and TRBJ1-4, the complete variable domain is DTGVSQNPRHKITKRGQNVTFRCDPISEHNRLYWYRQTLGQGPEFLTYFQNEAQLEKSRLLSDRFSAERPKGSFSTLEIQRTEQGDSAMYLCASSSSRGLKLFFGSGTQLSVL.

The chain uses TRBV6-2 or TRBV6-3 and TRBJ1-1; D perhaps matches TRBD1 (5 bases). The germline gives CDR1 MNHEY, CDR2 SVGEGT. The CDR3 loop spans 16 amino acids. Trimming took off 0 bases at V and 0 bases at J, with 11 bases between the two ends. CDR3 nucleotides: TGTGCCAGCAGTTACTCGATCCGGGGGGTGAACACTGAAGCTTTCTTT. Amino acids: CASSYSIRGVNTEAFF.

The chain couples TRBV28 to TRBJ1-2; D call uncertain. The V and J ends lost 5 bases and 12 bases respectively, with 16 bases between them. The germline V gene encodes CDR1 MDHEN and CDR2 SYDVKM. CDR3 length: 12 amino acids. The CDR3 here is CASSPLGSRDTF. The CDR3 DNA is TGTGCCAGCAGTCCCCTAGGCAGTCGGGACACCTTC.

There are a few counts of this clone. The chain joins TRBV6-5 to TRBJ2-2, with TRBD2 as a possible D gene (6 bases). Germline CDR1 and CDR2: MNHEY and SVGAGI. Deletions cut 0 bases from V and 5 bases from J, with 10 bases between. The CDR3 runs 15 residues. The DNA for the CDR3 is TGTGCCAGCAGTTACTCCACCGGAGGGACCGGGGAGCTGTTTTTT. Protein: CASSYSTGGTGELFF.

CDR3 sequence (DNA): TGTGCCAGTAATGAGCGGGGCGCAAGCACAGATACGCAGTATTTT. Translated, it gives CASNERGASTDTQYF. The rearrangement uses TRBV19 and TRBJ2-3; 7 bases match TRBD2. CDR1 and CDR2 from the germline V gene are LNHDA and SQIVND (reference sequence). After removal of 7 bases from V and 0 bases from J, the junction contained 7 bases not matched to a gene. The CDR3 runs 15 residues.

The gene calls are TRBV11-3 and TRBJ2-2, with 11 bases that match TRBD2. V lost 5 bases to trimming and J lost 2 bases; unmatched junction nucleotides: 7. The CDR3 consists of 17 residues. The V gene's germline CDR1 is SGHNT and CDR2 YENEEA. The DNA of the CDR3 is TGTGCCAGCAGCACATACCTAGCGGGAGGTAACACCGGGGAGCTGTTTTTT. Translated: CASSTYLAGGNTGELFF.

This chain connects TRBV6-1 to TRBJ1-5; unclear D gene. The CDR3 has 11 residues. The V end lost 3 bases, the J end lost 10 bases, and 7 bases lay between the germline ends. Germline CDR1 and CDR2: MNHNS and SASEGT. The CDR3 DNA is TGTGCCAGCAGTGATTTGGTTCCCCAGCATTTT. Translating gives CASSDLVPQHF.

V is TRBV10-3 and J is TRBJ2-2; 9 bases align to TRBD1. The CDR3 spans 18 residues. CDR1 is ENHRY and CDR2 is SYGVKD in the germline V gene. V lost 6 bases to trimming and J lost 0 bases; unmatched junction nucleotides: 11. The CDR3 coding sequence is TGTGCCATCAGGAATAGGGGACAGGGAACCGCGAACACCGGGGAGCTGTTTTTT. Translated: CAIRNRGQGTANTGELFF.

CDR3 bases: TGCGCCAGCCGGGGGGGTAATGAAAAACTGTTTTTT. This codes for CASRGGNEKLFF. The chain joins TRBV4-1 to TRBJ1-4; D might be TRBD1 (5 bases). This CDR3 contains 12 residues. The V and J ends lost 8 bases and 4 bases respectively, with 8 bases between them. Per the germline V gene, CDR1 is MGHRA and CDR2 is YSYEKL.

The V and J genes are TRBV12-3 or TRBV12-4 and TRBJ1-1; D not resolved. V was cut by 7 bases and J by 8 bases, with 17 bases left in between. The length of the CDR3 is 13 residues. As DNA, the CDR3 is TGTGCCAGCACCGAACTCAACTCCGGGGAAGCTTTCTTT. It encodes CASTELNSGEAFF.

CDR3 nucleotide sequence: TGCAGCGTTTGGGGACAGGGGATTAGCCAAGAGACCCAGTACTTC. Protein sequence: CSVWGQGISQETQYF. The chain employs TRBV29-1 and TRBJ2-5; 10 nucleotides align to TRBD1. V shed 5 bases, J shed 1 base, and the junction held 7 bases outside the gene matches. Germline CDR1 and CDR2: SQVTM and ANQGSEA. The CDR3 has 15 amino acids.

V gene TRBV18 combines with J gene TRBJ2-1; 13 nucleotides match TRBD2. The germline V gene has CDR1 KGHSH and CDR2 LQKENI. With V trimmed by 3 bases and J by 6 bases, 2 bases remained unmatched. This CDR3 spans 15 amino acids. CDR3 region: CASSPGLAGANEQFF. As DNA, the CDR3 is TGTGCCAGCTCACCCGGACTAGCGGGAGCCAATGAGCAGTTCTTC. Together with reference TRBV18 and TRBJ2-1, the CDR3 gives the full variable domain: NAGVMQNPRHLVRRRGQEARLRCSPMKGHSHVYWYRQLPEEGLKFMVYLQKENIIDESGMPKERFSAEFPKEGPSILRIQQVVRGDSAAYFCASSPGLAGANEQFFGPGTRLTVL.

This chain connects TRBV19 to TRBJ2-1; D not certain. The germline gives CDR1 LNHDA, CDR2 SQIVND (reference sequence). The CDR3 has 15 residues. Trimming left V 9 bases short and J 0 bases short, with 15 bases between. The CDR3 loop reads CARPVGRSSYNEQFF. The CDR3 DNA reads TGTGCCAGACCCGTCGGGCGGAGCTCCTACAATGAGCAGTTCTTC.

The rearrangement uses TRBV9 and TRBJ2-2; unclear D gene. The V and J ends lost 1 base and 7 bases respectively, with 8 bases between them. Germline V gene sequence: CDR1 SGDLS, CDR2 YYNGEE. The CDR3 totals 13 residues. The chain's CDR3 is CASSVSPSGELFF. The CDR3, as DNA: TGTGCCAGCAGCGTATCCCCCAGCGGGGAGCTGTTTTTT.

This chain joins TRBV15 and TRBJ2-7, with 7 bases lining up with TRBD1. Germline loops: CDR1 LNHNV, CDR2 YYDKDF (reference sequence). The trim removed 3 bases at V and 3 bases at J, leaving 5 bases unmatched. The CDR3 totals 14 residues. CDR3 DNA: TGTGCCACCAGCAGGGAACAGGGGCGCTACGAGCAGTACTTC. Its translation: CATSREQGRYEQYF. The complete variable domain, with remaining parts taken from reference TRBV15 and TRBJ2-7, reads DAMVIQNPRYQVTQFGKPVTLSCSQTLNHNVMYWYQQKSSQAPKLLFHYYDKDFNNEADTPDNFQSRRPNTSFCFLDIRSPGLGDTAMYLCATSREQGRYEQYFGPGTRLTVT.

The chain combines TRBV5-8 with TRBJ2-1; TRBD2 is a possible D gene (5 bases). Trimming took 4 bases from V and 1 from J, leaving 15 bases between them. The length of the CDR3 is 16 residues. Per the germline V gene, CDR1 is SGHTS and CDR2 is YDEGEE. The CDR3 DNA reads TGTGCCAGCAGCCACAGACTAACCGGTTCCTACAATGAGCAGTTCTTC. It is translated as CASSHRLTGSYNEQFF.

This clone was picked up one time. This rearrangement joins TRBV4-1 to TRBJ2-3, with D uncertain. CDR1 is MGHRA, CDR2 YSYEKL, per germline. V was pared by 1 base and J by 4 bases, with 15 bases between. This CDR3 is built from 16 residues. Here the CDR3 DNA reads TGCGCCAGCAGCCAAGGCTCGCTATTCGGCGCAGATACGCAGTATTTT. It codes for CASSQGSLFGADTQYF.

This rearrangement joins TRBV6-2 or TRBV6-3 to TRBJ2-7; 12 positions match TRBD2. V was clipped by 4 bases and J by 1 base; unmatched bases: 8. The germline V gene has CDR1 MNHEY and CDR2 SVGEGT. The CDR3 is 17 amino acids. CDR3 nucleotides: TGTGCCAGCAGTTGGGATCGACTAGCGGGAGATTCCTACGAGCAGTACTTC. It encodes CASSWDRLAGDSYEQYF.

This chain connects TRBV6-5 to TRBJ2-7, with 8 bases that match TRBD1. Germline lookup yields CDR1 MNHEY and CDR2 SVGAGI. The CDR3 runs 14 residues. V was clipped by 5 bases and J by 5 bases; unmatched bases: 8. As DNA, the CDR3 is TGTGCCAGCAGTCCCGGGACAGGCCCCCACGAGCAGTACTTC. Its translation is CASSPGTGPHEQYF.